Each of the 11 T cell receptor beta chains below was sequenced from the same sample in a study of spatial heterogeneity in lung cancer. TCRdb passed the 5' RACE reads through MiXCR, listing each CDR3 protein once. The table includes approximately 66,000 distinct CDR3 sequences, 6.3% detected once. The time point was: sample taken at primary tumor resection. The input for sequencing was PBMCs, taken at surgery. Receptor source: a female donor with early-stage non-small cell lung cancer.

This clonotype was observed a few times. V and J are TRBV20-1 and TRBJ2-7, with D hard to call. The CDR3 is 12 amino acids. The germline V gene has CDR1 DFQATT and CDR2 SNEGSKA (reference sequence). V was trimmed by 4 bases and J by 2 bases, leaving 9 bases between them. In DNA form, the CDR3 reads TGCAGTGCTATTGACGGAGCCTACGAGCAGTACTTC. Amino acid sequence: CSAIDGAYEQYF.

The chain has TRBV24-1 and TRBJ2-7, with D possibly being TRBD1 or TRBD2 (5 bases each). The CDR3 covers 14 residues. V lost 4 bases, J lost 2 bases, and 11 bases lay in between. Germline V lookup: CDR1 KGHDR, CDR2 SFDVKD. The CDR3 DNA follows: TGTGCCACCAGTGAAAAGGGGACCCCCTACGAGCAGTACTTC. It codes for CATSEKGTPYEQYF.

There are many counts of this clonotype. This sequence joins TRBV7-3 and TRBJ2-5; 10 bases align to TRBD2. From germline, CDR1 is SGHTA and CDR2 FQGTGA. The V and J ends lost 1 base and 3 bases, in that order; junction bases with no gene match: 2. The CDR3 runs to 15 residues. The CDR3 region has the DNA TGTGCCAGCAGCTTAAAAGCGGGAGGGGAAGAGACCCAGTACTTC. Translated: CASSLKAGGEETQYF.

The rearrangement uses TRBV5-4 and TRBJ2-1, with a possible D match to TRBD1 (6 bases). The CDR3 length is 14 residues. The germline V and J ends were trimmed by 0 bases and 5 bases, with 9 bases remaining between them. CDR1 and CDR2 (germline): SGHNT, YYREEE (reference sequence). As DNA, the CDR3 is TGTGCCAGCAGCTTGGCCGGGACAAACAATGAGCAGTTCTTC. This encodes CASSLAGTNNEQFF.

This clonotype was recorded at least ten times. The chain has TRBV5-4 and TRBJ2-3; D not certain. Germline V gene lookup returns CDR1 SGHNT and CDR2 YYREEE (reference sequence). The CDR3 contains 15 residues. The ends were cut back, 2 bases at V and 1 base at J, with 11 bases in the middle. The CDR3 coding sequence is TGTGCCAGCAGCTTTCCAGGCGGAGGCACAGATACGCAGTATTTT. Amino acid sequence: CASSFPGGGTDTQYF.

The sample holds many counts of this clonotype. This chain joins TRBV7-2 and TRBJ2-3, with TRBD2 matching 8 bases. This CDR3 comprises 16 residues. After removal of 4 bases from V and 5 bases from J, the junction contained 11 bases not matched to a gene. Germline V CDR1 and CDR2: SGHTA, FQGNSA. The chain's CDR3 is CASSSPDRGGRDTQYF. Written as DNA, the CDR3 is TGTGCCAGCAGCTCACCCGACCGGGGGGGCCGAGATACGCAGTATTTT.

The chain links TRBV18 to TRBJ1-3; D not resolved. Germline V gene lookup returns CDR1 KGHSH and CDR2 LQKENI. This CDR3 comprises 15 residues. V gave up 2 bases and J gave up 0 bases, with 8 bases separating them. CDR3 sequence: CASSPMTSSGNTIYF. The CDR3 DNA is TGTGCCAGCTCACCAATGACCAGCTCTGGAAACACCATATATTTT.

The rearrangement joins TRBV7-8 to TRBJ2-1; 7 bases line up with TRBD2. V lost 0 bases to trimming and J lost 6 bases; unmatched junction nucleotides: 5. CDR3 length: 15 amino acids. CDR1 is SGHVS, CDR2 FQNEAQ, per germline. For the CDR3, the DNA is TGTGCCAGCAGCTTAGCGCAGACTAGCCTCAATGAGCAGTTCTTC. It translates to CASSLAQTSLNEQFF.

This clonotype was recorded at least ten times. The chain employs TRBV14 and TRBJ2-7, with 7 bases that match TRBD2. The CDR3 is made up of 14 amino acids. Germline loops: CDR1 SGHDN, CDR2 FVKESK. J was trimmed by 6 bases and V by 4 bases; bases with no gene match: 9. DNA for the CDR3: TGTGCCAGCAGCCGGGCGGGGGTGGTGGCCGAGCAGTACGTC. Amino acid sequence: CASSRAGVVAEQYV.

This clonotype has only a few counts. The V call is TRBV7-9, the J call TRBJ1-1; D is possibly TRBD1 (5 bases). The germline V gene encodes CDR1 SEHNR and CDR2 FQNEAQ (reference sequence). The CDR3 is 12 amino acids. Deletions cut 4 bases from V and 3 bases from J, with 6 bases between. This CDR3 is CASSWGDTEAFF. For the CDR3, the DNA is TGTGCCAGCAGCTGGGGGGACACTGAAGCTTTCTTT. Together with reference TRBV7-9 and TRBJ1-1, the CDR3 gives the full variable domain: DTGVSQNPRHKITKRGQNVTFRCDPISEHNRLYWYRQTLGQGPEFLTYFQNEAQLEKSRLLSDRFSAERPKGSFSTLEIQRTEQGDSAMYLCASSWGDTEAFFGQGTRLTVV.

This clonotype appeared many times. The chain joins TRBV19 to TRBJ1-1, with D possibly TRBD1 on 5 matching bases. The CDR3 runs 15 residues. V lost 0 bases and J lost 4, with 12 bases in between. Germline V gene sequence: CDR1 LNHDA, CDR2 SQIVND (reference sequence). CDR3 sequence reads: CASSIELGRGTEAFF. CDR3 in DNA: TGTGCCAGTAGTATAGAACTGGGGAGGGGCACTGAAGCTTTCTTT.